This is a list of T cell receptor beta chains from one sample in a study of blood T cell repertoires in COVID-19. Sequencing was performed with immunoSEQ multiplex PCR; in TCRdb, only in-frame clones are kept and a portion is missing. This table holds 140,000 to 150,000 clones, 85% to 90% found once. Sequenced input: PBMCs or T cells enriched from blood (not recorded which). These receptors all come from a man between 60 and 75 years old who had recovered from COVID-19. Each CDR3 is given with its conserved first and last residue. Each record gives: V gene, CDR3 length, J gene, clone size, D gene, CDR3 DNA, CDR3 protein. A D gene is named only where the DNA matches it firmly. The size of a clone is reported for some rows only, either as once, few or many, or as a class for expanded clones.

TRBV14	12	TRBJ2-1	-	-	TGTGCCAGCGGGCTCTTCTACAATGAGCAGTTCTTC	CASGLFYNEQFF
TRBV11-2	17	TRBJ2-5	-	TRBD2	TGTGCCAGCAGCTTAGGGTTTGCTAGCGGGAGTATAAAGACCCAGTACTTC	CASSLGFASGSIKTQYF
TRBV30	14	TRBJ1-5	-	TRBD1	TGTGCCTGGGGGACCGGGACAGGGCGTCAGCCCCAGCATTTT	CAWGTGTGRQPQHF
TRBV12-3/TRBV12-4	13	TRBJ1-1	-	-	TGTGCCAGCAGCCTACAGGGGAACACTGAAGCTTTCTTT	CASSLQGNTEAFF
TRBV10-2	17	TRBJ2-2	-	TRBD1	TGCGCCAGCTACGGGACAGGGGATTTAGGGATAACCGGGGAGCTGTTTTTT	CASYGTGDLGITGELFF
TRBV7-3	15	TRBJ1-1	-	-	TGTGCCAGCAGCTTAATAAGGGGGAATCGGACTGAAGCTTTCTTT	CASSLIRGNRTEAFF
TRBV24-1	15	TRBJ2-3	-	TRBD1	TGTGCCACCAGTGACCCCGGACAGGGGGGAGATACGCAGTATTTT	CATSDPGQGGDTQYF
TRBV13	13	TRBJ1-5	-	-	TGTGCCAGCAGCTCCGACCCGGGTCAGCCCCAGCATTTT	CASSSDPGQPQHF
TRBV27	15	TRBJ2-7	-	-	TGTGCCAGCAGTTCCTCCACAGGTAGTTCCTACGAGCAGTACTTC	CASSSSTGSSYEQYF
TRBV3-1/TRBV3-2	14	TRBJ1-5	-	-	TGTGCCAGCAGCCGACGGACAGACGACGGGCCCCAGCATTTT	CASSRRTDDGPQHF
TRBV6-5	14	TRBJ1-5	-	-	TGTGCCAGCAGTTCCCTTGGGGGGTATCAGCCCCAGCATTTT	CASSSLGGYQPQHF
TRBV10-3	15	TRBJ1-5	few	-	TGTGCCATCAGTGAAAGAACGGGGGAGAATCAGCCCCAGCATTTT	CAISERTGENQPQHF
TRBV2	15	TRBJ2-7	once	-	TGTGCCAGCACCCGGGCAGCGGGTCGGTCCTACGAGCAGTACTTC	CASTRAAGRSYEQYF
TRBV11-2	17	TRBJ1-6	-	TRBD1	TGTGCCAGCAGCTCCTCACCGGGACAGGGGGCGCGTTCACCCCTCCACTTT	CASSSSPGQGARSPLHF
TRBV11-2	14	TRBJ1-5	-	-	TGTGCCAGCAGCCAATCAAATAGCAATCAGCCCCAGCATTTT	CASSQSNSNQPQHF
TRBV30	13	TRBJ1-2	-	-	TGTGCCTGGAGTGTAACACAGTTCTATGGCTACACCTTC	CAWSVTQFYGYTF
TRBV27	14	TRBJ1-1	-	TRBD1	TGTGCCAGCAGTTTTGCAGGGGGCTGGACTGAAGCTTTCTTT	CASSFAGGWTEAFF
TRBV7-9	13	TRBJ1-1	-	TRBD1	TGTGCCAGCAGCTTGACAGGGCCGACTGAAGCTTTCTTT	CASSLTGPTEAFF
TRBV2	15	TRBJ1-1	-	-	TGTGCCAGCAGAGAGTTTGGGGGCCGTCGGGCTGAAGCTTTCTTT	CASREFGGRRAEAFF
TRBV18	15	TRBJ2-3	once	TRBD2	TGTGCCAGCTCACCAGCATCTAGCGGGACAGATACGCAGTATTTT	CASSPASSGTDTQYF
TRBV4-1	15	TRBJ1-2	-	-	TGCGCCAGCAGCCAAGTAGGAGGAGGAAACTATGGCTACACCTTC	CASSQVGGGNYGYTF
TRBV10-3	11	TRBJ1-1	few	-	TGTGCCATCCGAGGGGGTACTGAAGCTTTCTTT	CAIRGGTEAFF
TRBV25-1	14	TRBJ2-3	-	TRBD2	TGTGCCAGCAGTGGGGGCGGGAGGGGAGATACGCAGTATTTT	CASSGGGRGDTQYF
TRBV24-1	15	TRBJ2-1	-	TRBD2	TGTGCCACCAGTGATCGTTGGACTAGCCACAATGAGCAGTTCTTC	CATSDRWTSHNEQFF
TRBV7-3	15	TRBJ2-1	-	TRBD2	TGTGCCAGCAGCGTTGGGACTAGCGGGTACAATGAGCAGTTCTTC	CASSVGTSGYNEQFF
TRBV19	13	TRBJ2-7	-	TRBD1	TGTGCCAGTACGACGGGACAGGGATACGAGCAGTACTTC	CASTTGQGYEQYF
TRBV28	18	TRBJ1-6	once	TRBD1	TGTGCCAGCAGTTTAGGACAGGGGCGAGGAAACTATAATTCACCCCTCCACTTT	CASSLGQGRGNYNSPLHF
TRBV30	14	TRBJ2-1	-	TRBD2	TGTGCCTGGAGTGTCCTAGCGGGAGGCAATGAGCAGTTCTTC	CAWSVLAGGNEQFF
TRBV20-1	11	TRBJ1-1	-	-	TGCAGTGCCCAGACAGGCACTGAAGCTTTCTTT	CSAQTGTEAFF
TRBV10-3	15	TRBJ2-2	many	-	TGTGCCATCAGTGAACCGGGACACCTTACCGGGGAGCTGTTTTTT	CAISEPGHLTGELFF
TRBV28	15	TRBJ1-2	-	TRBD1	TGTGCCAGCTCTGAGGACAGGGCGAAGCATAAGGGCTACACCTTC	CASSEDRAKHKGYTF
TRBV15	15	TRBJ1-4	once	-	TGTGCCACCAGCAAAGGGACCGGGAGGAGTGAAAAACTGTTTTTT	CATSKGTGRSEKLFF
TRBV19	13	TRBJ1-1	-	-	TGTGCCAGTAGTGTGACAGCGAACACTGAAGCTTTCTTT	CASSVTANTEAFF
TRBV5-1	15	TRBJ2-5	once	-	TGCGCCAGCACACCAGCCGGGACTGGGGGGGAGACCCAGTACTTC	CASTPAGTGGETQYF
TRBV5-1	16	TRBJ2-1	-	TRBD2	TGCGCCAGCACCTCAAGGGAAGCGGGGGGAAATAATGAGCAGTTCTTC	CASTSREAGGNNEQFF
TRBV28	15	TRBJ2-3	-	TRBD1	TGTGCCAGCGGAGGGGGCTCAGGGGGCACCGATACGCAGTATTTT	CASGGGSGGTDTQYF
TRBV11-2	15	TRBJ2-3	-	TRBD2	TGTGCCAGCAGCATTAGCGGGGGGGCAACAGATACGCAGTATTTT	CASSISGGATDTQYF
TRBV6-1	15	TRBJ2-7	-	TRBD2	TGTGCCAGCAGTGAACAACTAGCGGGAGTCTACGAGCAGTACTTC	CASSEQLAGVYEQYF
TRBV5-6	14	TRBJ1-2	-	-	TGTGCCAGCAGCTTGCGGGGGGGCAGAATCACCCACACCTTC	CASSLRGGRITHTF
TRBV19	16	TRBJ2-2	-	-	TGTGCCAGTAATCCCGGCAGGGCCCGGAGAACCGGGGAGCTGTTTTTT	CASNPGRARRTGELFF
TRBV27	14	TRBJ2-7	-	-	TGTGCCAGCTTCGAGTCCCGCTCGGGGTACGAGCAGTACTTC	CASFESRSGYEQYF
TRBV29-1	12	TRBJ1-5	-	-	TGCAGCGTTGGAACAGGGAACCAGCCCCAGCATTTT	CSVGTGNQPQHF
TRBV6-5	14	TRBJ1-4	-	-	TGTGCCAGCAGTTCCTCTACAGGGAATGAAAAACTGTTTTTT	CASSSSTGNEKLFF
TRBV28	13	TRBJ1-2	-	-	TGTGCCAGCAGTTTTCAGGGCAGGAGCGGCTACACCTTC	CASSFQGRSGYTF
TRBV11-2	13	TRBJ2-7	-	TRBD1	TGTGCCAGCAGCCGGACAGGGGTCTACGAGCAGTACTTC	CASSRTGVYEQYF
TRBV3-1/TRBV3-2	16	TRBJ1-6	-	TRBD1	TGTGCCAGCAGCCAAGATAGGGGACAGGGGGCATCCACCCTCCACTTT	CASSQDRGQGASTLHF
TRBV6-1	13	TRBJ1-1	few	-	TGTGCCAGCAGTGAAGCAGTTGGGCCTGAAGCTTTCTTT	CASSEAVGPEAFF
TRBV18	15	TRBJ1-5	-	TRBD1	TGTGCCAGCTCAGGGACAGGGAATTTCGATCAGCCCCAGCATTTT	CASSGTGNFDQPQHF
TRBV2	11	TRBJ2-5	-	-	TGTGCCAGCAGTGAAGCCGGGACCCAGTACTTC	CASSEAGTQYF
TRBV9	14	TRBJ1-1	-	-	TGTGCCAGCAGCGTAGGACTCCTGAACACTGAAGCTTTCTTT	CASSVGLLNTEAFF
TRBV7-2	17	TRBJ2-2	-	TRBD2	TGTGCCAGCAGCTTAGATCCTACTAGCGGGAAAACCGGGGAGCTGTTTTTT	CASSLDPTSGKTGELFF
TRBV7-8	14	TRBJ2-7	few	-	TGTGCCAGCAGCTTATACCAACTGAGCTACGAGCAGTACTTC	CASSLYQLSYEQYF
TRBV9	15	TRBJ2-2	-	TRBD2	TGTGCCAGCAGCAACGGACTAGCGGGATCTGGGGAGCTGTTTTTT	CASSNGLAGSGELFF
TRBV6-1	19	TRBJ2-7	-	TRBD1	TGTGCCAGCAGTGAAGCGTCGACAGGGGCTTTGCCTTCGTACTACGAGCAGTACTTC	CASSEASTGALPSYYEQYF
TRBV5-1	17	TRBJ2-7	-	-	TGCGCCAGCAGCTGGGGGGGGCTAGCGGCCTCCTCCTACGAGCAGTACTTC	CASSWGGLAASSYEQYF